Each of the 30 T cell receptor beta chains below was sequenced from the same sample in a study of cytomegalovirus exposure and HLA in healthy donors. It was with 60 Vbeta and 13 Jbeta primers that the PCR ran. TCRdb's table, derived via immunoSEQ multiplex PCR, lists solely in-frame clones and lacks some. This repertoire shows around 120,000 clones, 65% to 80% found once; its top ten account for about 2.6%. Source material: PBMCs. These receptors came from a woman in her thirties or forties in good health and CMV-seropositive.

The V gene is TRBV23-1, the J gene TRBJ1-2, with D perhaps TRBD1 (5 bases). TRBV23-1 has ORF status, its function being uncertain. This CDR3 is 15 amino acids long. With 4 bases removed from V and 1 base from J, the gap between germline ends came to 13 bases. CDR3 region: CASSPTTGDNYGYTF. The CDR3 coding sequence is TGCGCCAGCAGTCCTACTACGGGGGATAACTATGGCTACACCTTC.

The chain links TRBV5-1 to TRBJ2-5; 8 positions match TRBD1. CDR3 size: 14 residues. J lost 5 bases, V lost 0 bases, and 3 bases had no gene match. Germline lookup yields CDR1 SGHRS and CDR2 YFSETQ. CDR3 nucleotides: TGCGCCAGCAGCTTGGAGACAGGGGAGGAGACCCAGTACTTC. It is translated as CASSLETGEETQYF.

This chain links TRBV29-1 with TRBJ2-3; 7 positions agree with TRBD1. The CDR3 is made up of 13 amino acids. The trim removed 7 bases at V and 6 bases at J, leaving 10 bases unmatched. The germline gives CDR1 SQVTM, CDR2 ANQGSEA. As DNA, the CDR3 is TGCAGCGCTCGTCTGACAGGGTCCGATACGCAGTATTTT. This encodes CSARLTGSDTQYF.

The chain couples TRBV5-1 to TRBJ1-2, with D perhaps matching TRBD1 (5 bases). This CDR3 comprises 14 residues. Germline V gives CDR1 SGHRS, CDR2 YFSETQ. Trimming left V 4 bases short and J 1 base short, with 11 bases between. CDR3 amino acids: CASSPDIFNYGYTF. As DNA, the CDR3 is TGCGCCAGCAGCCCGGACATTTTTAACTATGGCTACACCTTC.

In regard to this clone: Other DNA sequences of this sample code for an identical CDR3. This rearrangement joins TRBV2 to TRBJ1-5; 8 nucleotides align to TRBD1. V dropped 4 bases and J dropped 0; count of bases not matched to a gene: 5. CDR3 length equals 16 residues. CDR1 is SNHLY, CDR2 FYNNEI, per germline. CDR3 amino acids: CASSGRTGFSNQPQHF. The DNA for the CDR3 is TGTGCCAGCAGTGGACGGACAGGGTTTAGCAATCAGCCCCAGCATTTT.

This clone was recorded only once. CDR3 in amino acids: CASSPRQGREYGYTF. The CDR3 DNA reads as TGCGCCAGCAGCCCTCGACAGGGTCGGGAATATGGCTACACCTTC. The genes are TRBV5-1 and TRBJ1-2; the match to TRBD1 covers 7 bases. The CDR3 runs 15 residues. J lost 5 bases, V lost 4 bases, and 11 bases had no gene match. Germline V gene data show CDR1 as SGHRS and CDR2 as YFSETQ.

About this clone: The likely explanation is a read error, given a far larger clone one base away. V and J are TRBV14 and TRBJ2-1, with 10 bases fitting TRBD2. This CDR3 contains 16 residues. Germline CDR1 and CDR2: SGHDN and FVKESK. In nucleotides, the CDR3 is TGTGCCTGCAGCCCGGGACTAGCGCTCTCCTACAATGAGCAGTTCTTC. Protein sequence: CACSPGLALSYNEQFF.

V usage is TRBV27 and J usage is TRBJ2-7; 8 bases agree with TRBD1. V dropped 0 bases and J dropped 7; count of bases not matched to a gene: 11. Germline CDR1 MNHEY, CDR2 SMNVEV (reference sequence). This CDR3 contains 16 residues. The CDR3 loop is CASSLSWTGKLGEQYF. CDR3 coding DNA: TGTGCCAGCAGTTTATCTTGGACAGGGAAGTTGGGTGAGCAGTACTTC.

The chain couples TRBV11-2 to TRBJ1-2; tentative D call: TRBD1 (6 bases). The CDR3 runs 14 residues. V lost 0 bases to trimming and J lost 8 bases, with 13 bases between them. Germline lookup yields CDR1 SGHAT and CDR2 FQNNGV. CDR3 region: CASSLDVTGLGYTF. CDR3 coding DNA: TGTGCCAGCAGCTTAGATGTCACAGGGCTGGGCTACACCTTC.

The chain combines TRBV5-6 with TRBJ1-2, with D perhaps TRBD1 (5 bases). The V end was cut by 4 bases, the J end by 1 base, with 11 bases between. CDR3 length: 14 residues. Germline-derived CDR1 and CDR2 are SGHDT and YYEEEE. The CDR3 bases are TGTGCCAGCAGCGACGACAGAAGTAACTATGGCTACACCTTC. Residues: CASSDDRSNYGYTF.

The chain employs TRBV5-1 and TRBJ2-7; TRBD2 aligns across 9 bases. The V gene's germline CDR1 is SGHRS and CDR2 YFSETQ. Trimming at V came to 2 bases and at J to 6 bases, leaving 6 bases not matched to a gene. CDR3 size: 14 residues. The CDR3 protein is CASSFSGSDSEQYF. The CDR3 DNA follows: TGCGCCAGCAGCTTTAGCGGGAGCGACTCCGAGCAGTACTTC.

The gene calls are TRBV29-1 and TRBJ1-1; no clear D gene. The V gene lost 7 bases and the J gene lost 7 bases, with 13 bases spanning the gap. CDR1 and CDR2 from the germline V gene are SQVTM and ANQGSEA. The CDR3 consists of 11 residues. CDR3: CSGQLAGEAFF. CDR3 nucleotide sequence: TGCAGCGGTCAGCTGGCGGGTGAAGCTTTCTTT.

The chain recombines TRBV5-1 with TRBJ2-2, with 9 bases matching TRBD1. The V segment lost 0 bases and the J segment 6 bases; nucleotides outside the gene matches: 0. This CDR3 contains 14 residues. Germline V lookup: CDR1 SGHRS, CDR2 YFSETQ. CDR3 sequence reads: CASSLGTGAGELFF. In nucleotides, the CDR3 is TGCGCCAGCAGCTTGGGGACAGGGGCCGGGGAGCTGTTTTTT.

This clone turned up a few times. The J gene is TRBJ2-2, the V gene TRBV6-5; 10 positions match TRBD2. This CDR3 is 15 amino acids long. Germline V lookup: CDR1 MNHEY, CDR2 SVGAGI. Unmatched junction bases numbered 5, after V lost 6 bases and J lost 4 bases. In DNA form, the CDR3 reads TGTGCCAGCAGCCCCGGGACTAGCGTCACCGGGGAGCTGTTTTTT. This codes for CASSPGTSVTGELFF.

The chain links TRBV6-5 to TRBJ2-7; 7 nucleotides align to TRBD1. Trimming removed 3 bases from V and 1 base from J; junction bases left unmatched: 3. Germline-derived CDR1 and CDR2 are MNHEY and SVGAGI. The CDR3 has 14 residues. The CDR3 spells CASSYADRSYEQYF. Written as DNA, the CDR3 is TGTGCCAGCAGTTATGCGGACAGGTCCTACGAGCAGTACTTC.

V gene TRBV25-1 combines with J gene TRBJ2-2; D is possibly TRBD2 (6 bases). CDR3 length: 14 residues. Germline CDR1 reads MGHDK; CDR2 reads SYGVNS. Deletions cut 5 bases from V and 6 bases from J, with 13 bases between. The CDR3 spells CASSRDLAAGELFF. In DNA form, the CDR3 reads TGTGCCAGCAGTCGGGACTTAGCTGCCGGGGAGCTGTTTTTT.

The V and J genes are TRBV11-2 and TRBJ2-5; 9 bases align to TRBD2. This CDR3 region has 15 residues. The germline V gene has CDR1 SGHAT and CDR2 FQNNGV. Losses at the gene ends were 0 bases for V and 5 bases for J; bases not matched to a gene: 4. CDR3 nucleotide sequence: TGTGCCAGCAGCTTAGAGCGCGGGGGGGCGGAGACCCAGTACTTC. Residues: CASSLERGGAETQYF. The whole variable domain, remainder taken from reference TRBV11-2 and TRBJ2-5, is EAGVAQSPRYKIIEKRQSVAFWCNPISGHATLYWYQQILGQGPKLLIQFQNNGVVDDSQLPKDRFSAERLKGVDSTLKIQPAKLEDSAVYLCASSLERGGAETQYFGPGTRLLVL.

The chain uses TRBV19 and TRBJ1-6; D gene unclear. The germline V and J ends were trimmed by 6 bases and 9 bases, with 15 bases remaining between them. The CDR3 is made up of 14 amino acids. Germline V gene lookup returns CDR1 LNHDA and CDR2 SQIVND (reference sequence). Here the CDR3 DNA reads TGTGCCAGTAGACCCGGAGGGTCCGGTTCACCCCTCCACTTT. Its translation is CASRPGGSGSPLHF.

This chain joins TRBV15 and TRBJ1-4; no definite D call. From germline, CDR1 is LNHNV and CDR2 YYDKDF (reference sequence). Trimming left V 5 bases short and J 1 base short, with 14 bases between. The CDR3 extends over 16 amino acids. The CDR3 sequence is CATSAPNQETNEKLFF. For the CDR3, the DNA is TGTGCCACCAGCGCCCCAAATCAGGAAACTAATGAAAAACTGTTTTTT. The full variable domain, with the rest looked up from reference TRBV15 and TRBJ1-4, is DAMVIQNPRYQVTQFGKPVTLSCSQTLNHNVMYWYQQKSSQAPKLLFHYYDKDFNNEADTPDNFQSRRPNTSFCFLDIRSPGLGDTAMYLCATSAPNQETNEKLFFGSGTQLSVL.

In this sample, this clone turned up a few times. This chain joins TRBV9 and TRBJ2-1, with a weak D call TRBD2 (7 bases). Germline V lookup: CDR1 SGDLS, CDR2 YYNGEE. The CDR3 consists of 14 residues. Trimming took off 3 bases at V and 7 bases at J, with 14 bases between the two ends. The CDR3 reads CASSALGGRNEQFF. CDR3 coding DNA: TGTGCCAGCAGCGCCCTCGGGGGGCGGAATGAGCAGTTCTTC.

This clone was seen only once. CDR3 region: CASSNDRGRGETQYF. In DNA, the CDR3 is TGTGCCAGTTCTAATGACAGGGGGCGCGGGGAGACCCAGTACTTC. The rearrangement uses TRBV19 and TRBJ2-5; the match to TRBD1 covers 10 bases. The CDR3 is made up of 15 amino acids. Per the germline V gene, CDR1 is LNHDA and CDR2 is SQIVND (reference sequence). J was trimmed by 5 bases and V by 8 bases; bases with no gene match: 11.

The V call is TRBV9, the J call TRBJ1-5, with TRBD1 matching 8 bases. V was pared by 2 bases and J by 4 bases, with 5 bases of the junction left unmatched. The CDR3 length is 15 residues. Germline CDR1 SGDLS, CDR2 YYNGEE. This chain's CDR3 is CASSVGTGPNQPQHF. In DNA form, the CDR3 reads TGTGCCAGCAGCGTTGGGACAGGACCTAATCAGCCCCAGCATTTT.

Only a few counts were recorded for this clone. The genes are TRBV4-2 and TRBJ2-7; D gene unclear. This CDR3 is 15 amino acids long. V lost 4 bases and J 4 bases, leaving 17 bases between the germline ends. Germline-derived CDR1 and CDR2 are LGHNA and YNFKEQ. This chain's CDR3 is CASSRFLDTSYEQYF. Written as DNA, the CDR3 is TGTGCCAGCAGCCGGTTCCTCGACACCTCTTACGAGCAGTACTTC.

The chain links TRBV6-5 to TRBJ2-7, with D possibly being TRBD2 (5 bases). Germline CDR1 is MNHEY and CDR2 is SVGAGI. V lost 6 bases to trimming and J lost 9 bases, with 12 bases between them. This CDR3 comprises 11 residues. The CDR3 here is CASRGGGGQYF. The CDR3 nucleotides read TGTGCCAGCAGAGGCGGTGGAGGGCAGTACTTC.

This rearrangement joins TRBV7-2 to TRBJ1-1, with 7 positions matching TRBD1. The CDR3 is made up of 14 amino acids. The V segment lost 5 bases and the J segment 3 bases; nucleotides outside the gene matches: 6. The germline V gene encodes CDR1 SGHTA and CDR2 FQGNSA. CDR3 residues: CASSEDREDTEAFF. CDR3 coding DNA: TGTGCCAGCAGCGAAGACAGGGAGGACACTGAAGCTTTCTTT.

The count of this clone is one. This chain joins TRBV5-1 and TRBJ2-3, with 11 bases fitting TRBD2. The CDR3 length is 15 residues. J gave up 6 bases and V 3 bases, and 6 bases lay outside the gene matches. Germline V lookup: CDR1 SGHRS, CDR2 YFSETQ. CDR3 nucleotides: TGCGCCAGCAGCTCGACTAGCGGGGCCGAGGATACGCAGTATTTT. As protein: CASSSTSGAEDTQYF.

The genes are TRBV5-1 and TRBJ2-2; D might be TRBD1 (6 bases). This CDR3 contains 15 residues. Germline CDR1 and CDR2: SGHRS and YFSETQ. V lost 0 bases and J 2 bases, leaving 8 bases between the germline ends. CDR3 sequence reads: CASSLGDTNTGELFF. CDR3 DNA sequence: TGCGCCAGCAGCTTGGGGGACACAAACACCGGGGAGCTGTTTTTT. The whole variable domain, filled in from reference TRBV5-1 and TRBJ2-2, reads KAGVTQTPRYLIKTRGQQVTLSCSPISGHRSVSWYQQTPGQGLQFLFEYFSETQRNKGNFPGRFSGRQFSNSRSEMNVSTLELGDSALYLCASSLGDTNTGELFFGEGSRLTVL.

The chain employs TRBV9 and TRBJ2-7, with D unresolved. V dropped 0 bases and J dropped 1 base, with 11 bases sitting between them. This CDR3 comprises 15 residues. Per germline, CDR1 SGDLS and CDR2 YYNGEE. The CDR3 DNA is TGTGCCAGCAGCGTAGGGAGCGCCCGTTCCTACGAGCAGTACTTC. Translating it yields CASSVGSARSYEQYF. Combining the CDR3 with reference TRBV9 and TRBJ2-7 gives the whole variable domain DSGVTQTPKHLITATGQRVTLRCSPRSGDLSVYWYQQSLDQGLQFLIQYYNGEERAKGNILERFSAQQFPDLHSELNLSSLELGDSALYFCASSVGSARSYEQYFGPGTRLTVT.

The rearrangement links TRBV10-3 to TRBJ2-5; 11 bases align to TRBD2. Judging by the DNA end, TRBJ2-7 fits better; the J call may be wrong. Germline V gene data show CDR1 as ENHRY and CDR2 as SYGVKD. The CDR3 has 16 amino acids. CDR3 nucleotides: TGTGCCATCAGTGTCGGTCTAGCGGGGGGTACCTACGAGCAGTACTTC. It yields the protein CAISVGLAGGTYEQYF.

The chain joins TRBV7-2 to TRBJ2-5, with 12 bases aligning to TRBD1. The CDR3 totals 15 residues. The V and J ends lost 8 bases and 6 bases, in that order; junction bases with no gene match: 10. CDR1 and CDR2 from the germline V gene are SGHTA and FQGNSA. CDR3 region: CASGAGTGGRKTQYF. CDR3 nucleotides: TGTGCCAGCGGGGCCGGGACAGGGGGCAGGAAGACCCAGTACTTC.